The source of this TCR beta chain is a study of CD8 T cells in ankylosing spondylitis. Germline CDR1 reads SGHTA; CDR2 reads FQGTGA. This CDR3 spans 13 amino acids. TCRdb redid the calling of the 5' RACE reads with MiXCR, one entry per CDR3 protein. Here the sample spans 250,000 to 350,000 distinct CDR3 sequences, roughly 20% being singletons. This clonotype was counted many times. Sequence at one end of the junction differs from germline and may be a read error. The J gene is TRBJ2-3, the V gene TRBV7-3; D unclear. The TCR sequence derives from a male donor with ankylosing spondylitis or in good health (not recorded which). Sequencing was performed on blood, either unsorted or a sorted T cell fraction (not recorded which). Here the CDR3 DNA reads TGTGCCAGCAGCCTAACGCACACAGATACGCAGTATTTT. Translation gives CASSLTHTDTQYF. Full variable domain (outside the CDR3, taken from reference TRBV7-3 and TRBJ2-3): GAGVSQTPSNKVTEKGKYVELRCDPISGHTALYWYRQSLGQGPEFLIYFQGTGAADDSGLPNDRFFAVRPEGSVSTLKIQRTERGDSAVYLCASSLTHTDTQYFGPGTRLTVL.